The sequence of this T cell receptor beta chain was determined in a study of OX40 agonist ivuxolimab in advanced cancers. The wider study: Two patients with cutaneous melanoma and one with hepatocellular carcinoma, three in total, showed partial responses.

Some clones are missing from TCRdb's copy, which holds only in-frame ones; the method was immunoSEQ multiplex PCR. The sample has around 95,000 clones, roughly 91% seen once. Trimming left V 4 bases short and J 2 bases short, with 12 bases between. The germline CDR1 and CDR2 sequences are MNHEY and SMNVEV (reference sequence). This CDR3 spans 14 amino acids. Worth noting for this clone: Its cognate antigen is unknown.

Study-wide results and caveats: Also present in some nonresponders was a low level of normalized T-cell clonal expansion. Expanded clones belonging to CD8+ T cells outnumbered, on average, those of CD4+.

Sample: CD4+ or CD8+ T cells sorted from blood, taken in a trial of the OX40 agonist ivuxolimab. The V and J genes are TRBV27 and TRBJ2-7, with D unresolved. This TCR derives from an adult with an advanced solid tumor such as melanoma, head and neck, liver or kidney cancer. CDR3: CASSSQEGTYEQYF. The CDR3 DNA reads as TGTGCCAGCAGTTCTCAGGAAGGGACCTACGAGCAGTACTTC.